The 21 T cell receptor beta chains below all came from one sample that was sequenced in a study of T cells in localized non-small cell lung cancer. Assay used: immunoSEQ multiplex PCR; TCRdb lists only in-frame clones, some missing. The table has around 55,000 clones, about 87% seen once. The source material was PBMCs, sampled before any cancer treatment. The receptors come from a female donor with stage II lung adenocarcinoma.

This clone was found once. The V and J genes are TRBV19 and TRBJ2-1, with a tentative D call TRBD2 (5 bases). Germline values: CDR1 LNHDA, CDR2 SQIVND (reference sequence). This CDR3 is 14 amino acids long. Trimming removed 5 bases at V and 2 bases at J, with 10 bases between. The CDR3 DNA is TGTGCCAGTAGTCCCCCGGGGACCTACAATGAGCAGTTCTTC. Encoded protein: CASSPPGTYNEQFF.

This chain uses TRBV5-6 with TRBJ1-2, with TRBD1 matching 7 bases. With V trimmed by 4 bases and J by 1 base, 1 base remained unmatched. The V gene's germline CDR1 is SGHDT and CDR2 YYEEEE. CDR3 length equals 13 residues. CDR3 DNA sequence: TGTGCCAGCAGCGCAGGGGGTAACTATGGCTACACCTTC. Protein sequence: CASSAGGNYGYTF.

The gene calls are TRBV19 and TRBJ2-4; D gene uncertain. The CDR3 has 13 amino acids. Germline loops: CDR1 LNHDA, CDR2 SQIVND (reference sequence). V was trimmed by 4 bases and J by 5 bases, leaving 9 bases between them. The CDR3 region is CASSTLGQNIQYF. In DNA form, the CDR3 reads TGTGCCAGTAGTACCCTCGGACAAAACATTCAGTACTTC.

The DNA of the CDR3 is TGTGCCAGCAGTTCCCGACGGGGGCGCCAGCCCCAGCATTTT. Its translation: CASSSRRGRQPQHF. J is TRBJ1-5 and V is TRBV6-5; D is perhaps TRBD1 (6 bases). V was cut by 4 bases and J by 7 bases, with 14 bases left in between. There are 14 residues in the CDR3. Germline V gene data show CDR1 as MNHEY and CDR2 as SVGAGI.

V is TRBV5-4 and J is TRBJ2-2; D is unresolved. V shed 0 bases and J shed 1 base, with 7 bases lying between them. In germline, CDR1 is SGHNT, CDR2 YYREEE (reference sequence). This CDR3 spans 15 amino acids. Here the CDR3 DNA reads TGTGCCAGCAGCTTGGCTTTCCTGAACACCGGGGAGCTGTTTTTT. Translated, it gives CASSLAFLNTGELFF.

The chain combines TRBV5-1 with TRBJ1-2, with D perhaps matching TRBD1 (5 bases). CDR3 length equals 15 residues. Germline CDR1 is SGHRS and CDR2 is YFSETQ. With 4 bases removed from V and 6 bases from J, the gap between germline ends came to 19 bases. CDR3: CASSIGGRGQDGYTF. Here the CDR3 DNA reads TGCGCCAGCAGCATAGGCGGACGGGGCCAGGATGGCTACACCTTC.

The CDR3 protein is CASSLVPNPNTGELFF. In nucleotides, the CDR3 is TGTGCCAGCAGCTTAGTTCCGAATCCTAACACCGGGGAGCTGTTTTTT. The chain joins TRBV7-9 to TRBJ2-2, with D uncertain. This CDR3 has 16 residues. The V and J ends lost 1 base and 2 bases respectively, with 11 bases between them. Germline CDR1 is SEHNR and CDR2 is FQNEAQ (reference sequence). The full variable domain, completed using reference TRBV7-9 and TRBJ2-2, is DTGVSQNPRHKITKRGQNVTFRCDPISEHNRLYWYRQTLGQGPEFLTYFQNEAQLEKSRLLSDRFSAERPKGSFSTLEIQRTEQGDSAMYLCASSLVPNPNTGELFFGEGSRLTVL.

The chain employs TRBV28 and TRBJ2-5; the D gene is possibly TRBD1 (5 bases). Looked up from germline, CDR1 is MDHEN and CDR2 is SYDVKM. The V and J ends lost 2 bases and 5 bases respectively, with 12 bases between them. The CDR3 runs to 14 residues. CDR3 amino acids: CASSLLGPGETQYF. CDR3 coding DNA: TGTGCCAGCAGTTTACTGGGGCCCGGGGAGACCCAGTACTTC. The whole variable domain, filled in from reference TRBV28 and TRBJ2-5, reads DVKVTQSSRYLVKRTGEKVFLECVQDMDHENMFWYRQDPGLGLRLIYFSYDVKMKEKGDIPEGYSVSREKKERFSLILESASTNQTSMYLCASSLLGPGETQYFGPGTRLLVL.

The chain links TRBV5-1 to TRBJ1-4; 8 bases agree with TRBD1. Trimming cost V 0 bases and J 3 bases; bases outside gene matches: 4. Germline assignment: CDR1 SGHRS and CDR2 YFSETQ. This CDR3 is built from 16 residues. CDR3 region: CASSLASGQANEKLFF. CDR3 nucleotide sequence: TGCGCCAGCAGCTTGGCCTCGGGACAGGCTAATGAAAAACTGTTTTTT.

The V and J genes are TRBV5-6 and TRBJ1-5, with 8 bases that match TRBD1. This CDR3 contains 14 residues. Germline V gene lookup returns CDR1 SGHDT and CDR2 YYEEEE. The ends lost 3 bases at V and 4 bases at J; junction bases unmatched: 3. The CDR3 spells CASSSGQVNQPQHF. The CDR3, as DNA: TGTGCCAGCAGCTCGGGACAGGTGAATCAGCCCCAGCATTTT.

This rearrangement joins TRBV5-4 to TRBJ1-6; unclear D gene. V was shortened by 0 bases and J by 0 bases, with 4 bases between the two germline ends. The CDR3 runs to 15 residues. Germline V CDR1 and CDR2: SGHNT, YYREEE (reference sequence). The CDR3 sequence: CASSLGSSYNSPLHF. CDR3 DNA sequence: TGTGCCAGCAGCTTGGGTTCCTCCTATAATTCACCCCTCCACTTT.

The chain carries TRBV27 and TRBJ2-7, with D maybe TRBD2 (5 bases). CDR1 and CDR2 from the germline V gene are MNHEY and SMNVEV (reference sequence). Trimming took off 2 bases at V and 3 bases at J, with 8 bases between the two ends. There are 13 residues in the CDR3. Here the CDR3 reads CASSLRRGYEQYF. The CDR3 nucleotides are TGTGCCAGCAGTTTAAGACGGGGCTACGAGCAGTACTTC.

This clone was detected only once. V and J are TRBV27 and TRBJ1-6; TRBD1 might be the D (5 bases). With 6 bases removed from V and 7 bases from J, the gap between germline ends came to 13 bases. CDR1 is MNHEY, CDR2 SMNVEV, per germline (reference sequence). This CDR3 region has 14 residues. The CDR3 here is CASRSGTVNSPLHF. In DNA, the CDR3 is TGTGCCAGCAGATCCGGGACCGTAAATTCACCCCTCCACTTT.

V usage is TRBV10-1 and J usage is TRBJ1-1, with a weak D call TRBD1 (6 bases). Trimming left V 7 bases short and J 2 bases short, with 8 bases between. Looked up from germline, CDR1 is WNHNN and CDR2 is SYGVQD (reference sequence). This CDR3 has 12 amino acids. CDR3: CASMGANTEAFF. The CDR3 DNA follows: TGCGCCAGCATGGGGGCAAACACTGAAGCTTTCTTT.

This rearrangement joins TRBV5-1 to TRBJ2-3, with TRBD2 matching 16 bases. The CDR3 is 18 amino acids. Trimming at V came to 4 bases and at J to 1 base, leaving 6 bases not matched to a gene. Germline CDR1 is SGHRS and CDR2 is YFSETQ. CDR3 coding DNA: TGCGCCAGCAGCCGGGGACTAGCGGGGGGGCTCGGCACAGATACGCAGTATTTT. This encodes CASSRGLAGGLGTDTQYF. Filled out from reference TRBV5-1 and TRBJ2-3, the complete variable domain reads KAGVTQTPRYLIKTRGQQVTLSCSPISGHRSVSWYQQTPGQGLQFLFEYFSETQRNKGNFPGRFSGRQFSNSRSEMNVSTLELGDSALYLCASSRGLAGGLGTDTQYFGPGTRLTVL.

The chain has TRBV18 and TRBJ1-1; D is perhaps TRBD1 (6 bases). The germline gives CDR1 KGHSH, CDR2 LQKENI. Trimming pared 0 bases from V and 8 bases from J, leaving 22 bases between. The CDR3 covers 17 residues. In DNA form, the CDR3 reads TGTGCCAGCTCACCACCCGGGCAGAGCCGAGTGAGGGGGGAAGCTTTCTTT. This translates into CASSPPGQSRVRGEAFF.

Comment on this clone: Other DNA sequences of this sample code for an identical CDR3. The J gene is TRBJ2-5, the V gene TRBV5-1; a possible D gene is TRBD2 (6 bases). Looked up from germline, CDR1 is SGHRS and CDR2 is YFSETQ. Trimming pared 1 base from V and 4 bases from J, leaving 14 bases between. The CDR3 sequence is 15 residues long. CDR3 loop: CASSLYGGLTETQYF. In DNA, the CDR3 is TGCGCCAGCAGCTTGTACGGAGGGCTAACAGAGACCCAGTACTTC.

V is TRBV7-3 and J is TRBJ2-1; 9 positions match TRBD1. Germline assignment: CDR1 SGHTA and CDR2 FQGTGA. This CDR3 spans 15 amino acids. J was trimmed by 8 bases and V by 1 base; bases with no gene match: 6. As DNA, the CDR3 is TGTGCCAGCAGCTTAAGCGGACAGGGGCTTGATGAGCAGTTCTTC. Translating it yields CASSLSGQGLDEQFF.

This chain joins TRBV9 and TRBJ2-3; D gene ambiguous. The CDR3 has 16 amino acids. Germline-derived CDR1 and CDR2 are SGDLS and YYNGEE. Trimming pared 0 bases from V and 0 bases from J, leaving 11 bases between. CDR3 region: CASSVAIGLSTDTQYF. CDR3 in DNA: TGTGCCAGCAGCGTAGCTATTGGGCTTAGCACAGATACGCAGTATTTT.

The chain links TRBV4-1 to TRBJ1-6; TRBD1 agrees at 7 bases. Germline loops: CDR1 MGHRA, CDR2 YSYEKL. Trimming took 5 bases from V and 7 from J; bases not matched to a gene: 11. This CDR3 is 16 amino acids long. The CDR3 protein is CASSVSSTGLNSPLHF. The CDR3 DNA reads TGCGCCAGCAGCGTTTCCTCGACAGGGCTCAATTCACCCCTCCACTTT.

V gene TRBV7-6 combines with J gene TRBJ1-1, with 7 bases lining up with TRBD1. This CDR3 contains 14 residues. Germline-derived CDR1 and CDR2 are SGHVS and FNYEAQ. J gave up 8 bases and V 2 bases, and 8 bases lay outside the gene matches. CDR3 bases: TGTGCCAGCAGCTTAACAGGGGATTCCACGGAAGCTTTCTTT. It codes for CASSLTGDSTEAFF.